The following is a TCR beta chain sequence with its context. What it binds is not known. A multiplex PCR was run with 60 Vbeta primers and 13 Jbeta primers. The table came from immunoSEQ multiplex PCR; TCRdb's copy has only in-frame clones and leaves some out. The table has 150,000 to 200,000 clones, roughly 90% seen once. The sample belongs to a study of cytomegalovirus exposure and HLA in healthy donors. Findings and caveats of the study: Most of the TCR beta V segments (in an earlier analysis) were productive either about 90% or about 30% of the time. Some V segments, TRBV6-2 and TRBV6-3 among them, were indistinguishable and were therefore excluded.

Germline loops: CDR1 WNHNN, CDR2 SYGVQD (reference sequence). Trimming removed 6 bases from V and 7 bases from J; junction bases left unmatched: 12. The CDR3 covers 15 residues. Material for sequencing was PBMCs. The rearrangement joins TRBV10-1 to TRBJ2-1; 7 nucleotides line up with TRBD2. The sequence derives from a woman aged 18 to 35 in good health and CMV-seronegative. CDR3 protein: CASSKSGNQRNEQFF. For the CDR3, the DNA is TGCGCCAGCAGCAAAAGCGGGAATCAGAGGAATGAGCAGTTCTTC.